This T cell receptor (beta chain) is drawn from a study of lymphopenia after photon versus proton radiotherapy. Study-level points and caveats: After lymphocyte nadir, photon-treated repertoires showed oligoclonal expansion, especially CD8+ Temra. In patients who died, overall survival fell as post-nadir TCR diversity dropped more. Proton therapy kept repertoires fairly stable, unlike photons, which gained effector/memory cells.

This clone has only one observation. Its antigen is as yet unknown. The method was immunoSEQ multiplex PCR; TCRdb's version includes in-frame clones alone and lacks a portion of them. The table has about 45,000 clones, approximately 83% seen once. The clonotype was recovered from a man in his forties with gastric cancer. The specimen comprised peripheral blood, sampled from a patient treated with photon-based radiotherapy.

In DNA form, the CDR3 reads TGTGCCTGGAGTGTAAAGTCCGAATCCTACGAGCAGTACTTC. Translated, it gives CAWSVKSESYEQYF. This chain uses TRBV30 with TRBJ2-7; unclear D gene. The CDR3 is made up of 14 amino acids. Trimming pared 0 bases from V and 1 base from J, leaving 10 bases between. Germline CDR1 is GTSNPN and CDR2 is SVGIG (reference sequence). Looking up the rest from reference TRBV30 and TRBJ2-7 gives the full variable domain: SQTIHQWPATLVQPVGSPLSLECTVEGTSNPNLYWYRQAAGRGLQLLFYSVGIGQISSEVPQNLSASRPQDRQFILSSKKLLLSDSGFYLCAWSVKSESYEQYFGPGTRLTVT.